This TCR beta chain was captured in a study of blood T cell repertoires in COVID-19. About the study: Acute and convalescent COVID-19 specimens originated in the United States, Italy and Spain. Sources were T cells, B-cell-depleted T cells, or PBMCs; the material itself was cDNA or gDNA.

CDR3 length: 17 amino acids. J gave up 6 bases and V 4 bases, and 13 bases lay outside the gene matches. The germline V gene encodes CDR1 KGHSH and CDR2 LQKENI. As processed by the authors: Counts of nucleated cells, estimated from reference gene primer amplification, were obtained. The method was immunoSEQ multiplex PCR; TCRdb's version includes in-frame clones alone and lacks a portion of them. V, J and clone size were drawn from that table, and D and trimming were deduced from the DNA. The table shows some 280,000 clones, with around four fifths occurring only once. The V gene is TRBV18, the J gene TRBJ2-7; 12 bases line up with TRBD2. What was sequenced was peripheral blood. The receptor comes from a woman in her 50s with active or convalescent COVID-19. CDR3 sequence: CASSQTSGSTWGSEQYF. The CDR3 DNA reads as TGTGCCAGCTCACAGACTAGCGGGAGTACCTGGGGGAGCGAGCAGTACTTC.